These 23 T cell receptor beta chains share one sample of origin, sequenced in a study of PD-1 blockade in classical Hodgkin lymphoma. Repertoires were generated with immunoSEQ multiplex PCR, while TCRdb's copy carries only in-frame clones and drops some. The sample consists of tens of thousands of clones, more than 70% of them appearing once. Time point meaning: cycle 4 day 1 (C4D1), after 5 to 7 weeks of nivolumab. Each patient's relapse followed autologous stem cell transplantation, and brentuximab vedotin exposure varied. The sequences come from peripheral blood mononuclear cells (PBMCs), collected before the fourth cycle of nivolumab. Source of these receptors: a human donor with classical Hodgkin lymphoma.

The chain links TRBV6-5 to TRBJ2-3; D is undetermined. The CDR3 is 10 residues long. V was cut by 7 bases and J by 5 bases, with 4 bases left in between. The germline CDR1 and CDR2 sequences are MNHEY and SVGAGI. The chain's CDR3 is CASKGDTQYF. The CDR3 bases are TGTGCCAGCAAGGGAGATACGCAGTATTTT.

The chain couples TRBV5-1 to TRBJ1-4; 8 nucleotides match TRBD1. CDR1 SGHRS and CDR2 YFSETQ come from the germline V gene. This CDR3 is built from 16 residues. V was pared by 4 bases and J by 7 bases, with 12 bases of the junction left unmatched. The CDR3 DNA follows: TGCGCCAGCAGCCCGAAGGACAGGGTGGGTGGTGAAAAACTGTTTTTT. Translation gives CASSPKDRVGGEKLFF. Variable domain in full (rest from reference TRBV5-1 and TRBJ1-4): KAGVTQTPRYLIKTRGQQVTLSCSPISGHRSVSWYQQTPGQGLQFLFEYFSETQRNKGNFPGRFSGRQFSNSRSEMNVSTLELGDSALYLCASSPKDRVGGEKLFFGSGTQLSVL.

This clone appeared once. This sequence joins TRBV19 and TRBJ1-6; possibly TRBD1 for D (5 bases). Between the trimmed V and J ends, which lost 6 bases and 6 bases, there was a span of 15 bases. Germline assignment: CDR1 LNHDA and CDR2 SQIVND (reference sequence). This CDR3 comprises 15 residues. CDR3 protein: CASREGLHLNSPLHF. In DNA form, the CDR3 reads TGTGCCAGTAGAGAGGGACTACACCTTAATTCACCCCTCCACTTT. Full variable domain (outside the CDR3, taken from reference TRBV19 and TRBJ1-6): DGGITQSPKYLFRKEGQNVTLSCEQNLNHDAMYWYRQDPGQGLRLIYYSQIVNDFQKGDIAEGYSVSREKKESFPLTVTSAQKNPTAFYLCASREGLHLNSPLHFGNGTRLTVT.

V and J are TRBV5-1 and TRBJ2-7, with D possibly matching TRBD1 (6 bases). V was clipped by 7 bases and J by 2 bases, with 16 bases between them. The CDR3 is made up of 14 amino acids. The germline CDR1 and CDR2 sequences are SGHRS and YFSETQ. CDR3 nucleotide sequence: TGCGCCAGCCGATCCCTGACAGGTGCCTACGAGCAGTACTTC. Amino acid sequence: CASRSLTGAYEQYF.

The rearrangement uses TRBV18 and TRBJ2-2; TRBD2 aligns across 7 bases. Trimming removed 3 bases from V and 1 base from J; junction bases left unmatched: 8. CDR3 length: 17 residues. From germline, CDR1 is KGHSH and CDR2 LQKENI. The CDR3 bases are TGTGCCAGCTCACCTCTGCCCGGGACTAAGAACACCGGGGAGCTGTTTTTT. As protein: CASSPLPGTKNTGELFF.

The V call is TRBV19, the J call TRBJ2-7; 12 bases are a match to TRBD1. Germline V gene data show CDR1 as LNHDA and CDR2 as SQIVND (reference sequence). With V trimmed by 11 bases and J by 6 bases, 23 bases remained unmatched. This CDR3 is built from 18 residues. DNA of the CDR3: TGTGCCGCAAATTGTCCGGGACAGGGGGCCCTACTGTCTTCCGAGCAGTACTTC. Its translation is CAANCPGQGALLSSEQYF. The variable domain in full, with the rest retrieved from reference TRBV19 and TRBJ2-7, is DGGITQSPKYLFRKEGQNVTLSCEQNLNHDAMYWYRQDPGQGLRLIYYSQIVNDFQKGDIAEGYSVSREKKESFPLTVTSAQKNPTAFYLCAANCPGQGALLSSEQYFGPGTRLTVT.

This clone was detected only a few times. The chain joins TRBV5-4 to TRBJ1-1, with TRBD1 as a possible D gene (6 bases). CDR3 length: 17 residues. The V and J ends lost 4 bases and 0 bases respectively, with 19 bases between them. CDR1 SGHNT and CDR2 YYREEE come from the germline V gene (reference sequence). The CDR3 sequence: CASSPPGAGVMNTEAFF. CDR3 DNA sequence: TGTGCCAGCAGCCCCCCCGGGGCAGGGGTCATGAACACTGAAGCTTTCTTT.

CDR3 in amino acids: CASSFIAGGSTDTQYF. DNA for the CDR3: TGTGCCAGCAGCTTCATAGCGGGAGGTAGCACAGATACGCAGTATTTT. The chain has TRBV7-8 and TRBJ2-3; 10 nucleotides agree with TRBD2. Germline V gene data show CDR1 as SGHVS and CDR2 as FQNEAQ. The CDR3 is 16 amino acids. Unmatched junction bases numbered 3, after V lost 3 bases and J lost 0 bases. The full variable domain, rest sourced from reference TRBV7-8 and TRBJ2-3, is GAGVSQSPRYKVAKRGQDVALRCDPISGHVSLFWYQQALGQGPEFLTYFQNEAQLDKSGLPSDRFFAERPEGSVSTLKIQRTQQEDSAVYLCASSFIAGGSTDTQYFGPGTRLTVL.

This clone is judged medium-sized. The chain links TRBV4-1 to TRBJ1-3; D unclear. Germline CDR1 is MGHRA and CDR2 is YSYEKL. The CDR3 length is 15 residues. Trimming pared 0 bases from V and 2 bases from J, leaving 8 bases between. The CDR3 here is CASSQDPAAGNTIYF. DNA for the CDR3: TGCGCCAGCAGCCAAGATCCGGCAGCTGGAAACACCATATATTTT.

The chain joins TRBV10-3 to TRBJ1-1; D is possibly TRBD1 (6 bases). Germline assignment: CDR1 ENHRY and CDR2 SYGVKD. This CDR3 is built from 16 residues. V was shortened by 4 bases and J by 0 bases, with 15 bases between the two germline ends. CDR3 loop: CAISAAGAGMNTEAFF. In DNA, the CDR3 is TGTGCCATCAGTGCTGCGGGGGCGGGAATGAACACTGAAGCTTTCTTT.

The chain joins TRBV27 to TRBJ2-4; D is unclear. This CDR3 spans 19 amino acids. V was pared by 4 bases and J by 2 bases, with 24 bases between. Germline V lookup: CDR1 MNHEY, CDR2 SMNVEV (reference sequence). This CDR3 reads CASSSRANTASPTKNIQYF. As DNA, the CDR3 is TGTGCCAGCAGTTCTCGGGCAAATACAGCCTCTCCTACCAAAAACATTCAGTACTTC.

This clone was seen just once. The CDR3 DNA follows: TGTGCCAGCAGCTTATCATCCGGCACAGATACGCAGTATTTT. It codes for CASSLSSGTDTQYF. This chain uses TRBV7-2 with TRBJ2-3; no clear D gene. Germline CDR1 reads SGHTA; CDR2 reads FQGNSA. V was clipped by 2 bases and J by 1 base, with 7 bases between them. The CDR3 is 14 residues long.

The V and J genes are TRBV27 and TRBJ2-1; D possibly uses TRBD1 or TRBD2 (6 bases each). Germline V lookup: CDR1 MNHEY, CDR2 SMNVEV (reference sequence). The CDR3 has 16 amino acids. V was pared by 1 base and J by 4 bases, with 14 bases between. The CDR3 is CASSLLLSGAYNEQFF. The CDR3 coding sequence is TGTGCCAGCAGTTTATTGCTTTCGGGGGCGTACAATGAGCAGTTCTTC.

The V and J genes are TRBV20-1 and TRBJ1-2; D remains unclear. CDR3 size: 11 residues. V lost 4 bases to trimming and J lost 5 bases, with 8 bases between them. The germline CDR1 and CDR2 sequences are DFQATT and SNEGSKA (reference sequence). For the CDR3, the DNA is TGCAGTGCTAAGTCGCCTTATGGCTACACCTTC. Amino acid sequence: CSAKSPYGYTF.

This clone was counted once. J is TRBJ1-1 and V is TRBV25-1; tentative D call: TRBD1 (5 bases). The CDR3 spans 14 residues. The V and J ends lost 1 base and 3 bases respectively, with 9 bases between them. In germline, CDR1 is MGHDK, CDR2 SYGVNS. CDR3 bases: TGTGCCAGCAGTGAATCTGGGGGGTACACTGAAGCTTTCTTT. This sequence encodes CASSESGGYTEAFF. Full variable domain (rest looked up from reference TRBV25-1 and TRBJ1-1): EADIYQTPRYLVIGTGKKITLECSQTMGHDKMYWYQQDPGMELHLIHYSYGVNSTEKGDLSSESTVSRIRTEHFPLTLESARPSHTSQYLCASSESGGYTEAFFGQGTRLTVV.

This clone was found a few times. The rearrangement joins TRBV27 to TRBJ1-6; tentatively, D is TRBD1 (5 bases). The CDR3 totals 15 residues. With 6 bases removed from V and 6 bases from J, the gap between germline ends came to 15 bases. CDR1 MNHEY and CDR2 SMNVEV come from the germline V gene (reference sequence). The CDR3 nucleotides are TGTGCCAGCAGGGGCCAGGGCAGCTTTAATTCACCCCTCCACTTT. The encoded protein is CASRGQGSFNSPLHF.

This chain links TRBV6-1 with TRBJ1-1; no clear D. Looked up from germline, CDR1 is MNHNS and CDR2 is SASEGT. V was trimmed by 10 bases and J by 3 bases, leaving 15 bases between them. This CDR3 contains 13 residues. As DNA, the CDR3 is TGTGCCACAAGTGAGGGCTTCCACACTGAAGCTTTCTTT. Translated: CATSEGFHTEAFF.

The chain joins TRBV9 to TRBJ1-4, with TRBD1 as a possible D gene (6 bases). The CDR3 contains 15 residues. The germline V gene has CDR1 SGDLS and CDR2 YYNGEE. V shed 0 bases and J shed 4 bases, with 10 bases lying between them. CDR3: CASSVESGDNEKLFF. The CDR3 DNA sequence: TGTGCCAGCAGCGTAGAATCAGGGGATAATGAAAAACTGTTTTTT.

The CDR3 spells CASRRPGLAVETQYF. In DNA form, the CDR3 reads TGTGCCAGCAGACGCCCGGGACTAGCTGTCGAGACCCAGTACTTC. The genes are TRBV6-5 and TRBJ2-5; TRBD2 matches 9 bases. The CDR3 length is 15 residues. V trimming: 6 bases; J trimming: 5 bases; junction bases outside the gene matches: 10. Germline V gene sequence: CDR1 MNHEY, CDR2 SVGAGI.

The chain recombines TRBV9 with TRBJ2-5; 8 nucleotides agree with TRBD2. Germline lookup yields CDR1 SGDLS and CDR2 YYNGEE. Trimming cost V 6 bases and J 7 bases; bases outside gene matches: 8. The length of the CDR3 is 13 residues. As DNA, the CDR3 is TGTGCCAGCACCAGCGGGAGAGGCGGGACCCAGTACTTC. This encodes CASTSGRGGTQYF.

The gene calls are TRBV6-1 and TRBJ2-7, with a tentative D call TRBD1 (5 bases). Germline V gene data show CDR1 as MNHNS and CDR2 as SASEGT. The CDR3 is 14 amino acids. Trimming pared 3 bases from V and 1 base from J, leaving 10 bases between. CDR3 sequence: CASSDHRISYEQYF. The CDR3 DNA sequence: TGTGCCAGCAGTGACCACAGGATATCCTACGAGCAGTACTTC.

The V call is TRBV28, the J call TRBJ2-7, with D maybe TRBD1 (5 bases). The length of the CDR3 is 13 residues. Looked up from germline, CDR1 is MDHEN and CDR2 is SYDVKM. V shed 8 bases and J shed 6 bases, with 17 bases lying between them. As DNA, the CDR3 is TGTGCCAGCCTTTCAGGGTCCCTCTCCGAGCAGTACTTC. Its translation: CASLSGSLSEQYF. Supplemented by reference TRBV28 and TRBJ2-7, the full variable domain reads DVKVTQSSRYLVKRTGEKVFLECVQDMDHENMFWYRQDPGLGLRLIYFSYDVKMKEKGDIPEGYSVSREKKERFSLILESASTNQTSMYLCASLSGSLSEQYFGPGTRLTVT.

The rearrangement links TRBV19 to TRBJ1-1; perhaps TRBD1 as D (6 bases). V was clipped by 6 bases and J by 2 bases, with 10 bases between them. Germline CDR1 and CDR2: LNHDA and SQIVND (reference sequence). CDR3 length equals 13 residues. CDR3 nucleotides: TGTGCCAGTAGGGGGACACACAACACTGAAGCTTTCTTT. Its translation: CASRGTHNTEAFF.